The next 26 T cell receptor beta chains were all read from a single sample in a study of identical twins. TCRdb called the 5' RACE reads again in MiXCR, with one record for every CDR3 protein. The table has 350,000 to 450,000 distinct CDR3 sequences, around 20% seen once. Sequencing input: naive T cells sorted from blood. The source of these receptors is a man aged 45-65 years in good health.

This clonotype showed up many times. This chain connects TRBV5-1 to TRBJ1-1; no clear D gene. V was pared by 3 bases and J by 8 bases, with 17 bases between. CDR1 is SGHRS, CDR2 YFSETQ, per germline. This CDR3 has 14 residues. The CDR3 region has the DNA TGCGCCAGCAGCTATATGGGCCGATCGGCAGAAGCTTTCTTT. Protein product: CASSYMGRSAEAFF. The full variable domain, rest sourced from reference TRBV5-1 and TRBJ1-1, is KAGVTQTPRYLIKTRGQQVTLSCSPISGHRSVSWYQQTPGQGLQFLFEYFSETQRNKGNFPGRFSGRQFSNSRSEMNVSTLELGDSALYLCASSYMGRSAEAFFGQGTRLTVV.

The chain recombines TRBV6-2 or TRBV6-3 with TRBJ1-5; D gene unclear. Germline assignment: CDR1 MNHEY and CDR2 SVGEGT. The CDR3 spans 13 residues. V was shortened by 0 bases and J by 6 bases, with 6 bases between the two germline ends. CDR3 sequence: CASSYSRVQPQHF. For the CDR3, the DNA is TGTGCCAGCAGTTACTCGCGGGTTCAGCCCCAGCATTTT.

J is TRBJ2-5 and V is TRBV20-1; 9 bases map to TRBD1. The CDR3 runs to 16 residues. V was clipped by 4 bases and J by 4 bases; unmatched bases: 13. Germline CDR1 is DFQATT and CDR2 is SNEGSKA (reference sequence). For the CDR3, the DNA is TGCAGTGCTAACCGACCGGACAGGGGATTGGCAGAGACCCAGTACTTC. It codes for CSANRPDRGLAETQYF.

This clonotype was detected ten times or more. The V gene is TRBV5-1, the J gene TRBJ2-1, with D uncertain. The CDR3 is 15 amino acids. Germline V gene sequence: CDR1 SGHRS, CDR2 YFSETQ. Trimming removed 3 bases at V and 6 bases at J, with 16 bases between. CDR3 loop: CASSSVLTNVNEQFF. CDR3 nucleotide sequence: TGCGCCAGCAGCTCCGTTCTCACCAACGTCAATGAGCAGTTCTTC.

The chain employs TRBV12-3 or TRBV12-4 and TRBJ2-3, with TRBD1 matching 7 bases. The V and J ends lost 3 bases and 0 bases, in that order; junction bases with no gene match: 3. This CDR3 is built from 15 residues. As DNA, the CDR3 is TGTGCCAGCAGTTTCCGACAGGGTAGCACAGATACGCAGTATTTT. Its protein is CASSFRQGSTDTQYF.

The chain combines TRBV10-3 with TRBJ2-3; 9 bases fit TRBD1. V shed 7 bases, J shed 6 bases, and the junction held 11 bases outside the gene matches. There are 15 residues in the CDR3. CDR1 and CDR2 from the germline V gene are ENHRY and SYGVKD. The CDR3 loop reads CAITPTGTGIDTQYF. The DNA of the CDR3 is TGTGCCATCACTCCTACCGGGACAGGGATTGATACGCAGTATTTT.

This clonotype was recorded many times. The gene calls are TRBV3-1 and TRBJ2-2, with TRBD2 matching over 8 bases. CDR3 length equals 19 residues. After removal of 0 bases from V and 2 bases from J, the junction contained 11 bases not matched to a gene. The germline CDR1 and CDR2 sequences are LGHDT and YNNKEL (reference sequence). The CDR3 DNA follows: TGTGCCAGCAGCCAAGACAGTTCCCAGACTAGCGAAAACACCGGGGAGCTGTTTTTT. Its protein product is CASSQDSSQTSENTGELFF.

This chain connects TRBV6-5 to TRBJ2-2; D remains unclear. The CDR3 contains 17 residues. V shed 2 bases and J shed 0 bases, with 13 bases lying between them. The germline gives CDR1 MNHEY, CDR2 SVGAGI. The DNA for the CDR3 is TGTGCCAGCAGTTACCAATCCACAGCCGCGAACACCGGGGAGCTGTTTTTT. Encoded protein: CASSYQSTAANTGELFF.

This clonotype was detected only a few times. The chain combines TRBV4-2 with TRBJ2-1; D gene ambiguous. The CDR3 runs 16 residues. V shed 0 bases and J shed 0 bases, with 9 bases lying between them. The germline V gene encodes CDR1 LGHNA and CDR2 YNFKEQ. CDR3 region: CASSQDTATSYNEQFF. The DNA of the CDR3 is TGTGCCAGCAGCCAAGATACGGCGACCTCCTACAATGAGCAGTTCTTC.

This clonotype showed up just a few times. CDR3 loop: CASTIAGGETQYF. The CDR3 DNA is TGTGCCAGCACCATAGCGGGAGGAGAGACCCAGTACTTC. The chain recombines TRBV25-1 with TRBJ2-5; 10 nucleotides line up with TRBD2. This CDR3 is 13 amino acids long. The junction had 3 bases not matched to a gene; V was cut back by 7 bases and J by 4 bases. Germline V lookup: CDR1 MGHDK, CDR2 SYGVNS.

This clonotype was found a few times. J is TRBJ2-1 and V is TRBV4-2; the D is unclear. The V gene lost 0 bases and the J gene lost 4 bases, with 13 bases spanning the gap. This CDR3 has 16 amino acids. Germline values: CDR1 LGHNA, CDR2 YNFKEQ. CDR3 loop: CASSQDSARRYNEQFF. DNA of the CDR3: TGTGCCAGCAGCCAAGATTCGGCTCGACGATACAATGAGCAGTTCTTC.

This clonotype came up many times. The gene calls are TRBV7-9 and TRBJ2-1, with 10 positions matching TRBD2. This CDR3 region has 13 residues. V shed 10 bases and J 5 bases; nucleotides not matched to a gene: 5. From germline, CDR1 is SEHNR and CDR2 FQNEAQ (reference sequence). The CDR3 DNA reads as TGTGCCACCACGGGACTAGCGCACAATGAGCAGTTCTTC. As protein: CATTGLAHNEQFF. The full variable domain, in which reference TRBV7-9 and TRBJ2-1 provide the parts outside the CDR3, is DTGVSQNPRHKITKRGQNVTFRCDPISEHNRLYWYRQTLGQGPEFLTYFQNEAQLEKSRLLSDRFSAERPKGSFSTLEIQRTEQGDSAMYLCATTGLAHNEQFFGPGTRLTVL.

This clonotype was detected only a few times. The chain is built from TRBV6-1 and TRBJ1-2; weak D call: TRBD1 (6 bases). V was cut by 6 bases and J by 4 bases, with 18 bases left in between. Germline CDR1 is MNHNS and CDR2 is SASEGT. The CDR3 is 15 amino acids. Here the CDR3 DNA reads TGTGCCAGCAGGGACACAGGGTACGCCCGCTATGGCTACACCTTC. It is translated as CASRDTGYARYGYTF.

The chain carries TRBV20-1 and TRBJ2-3; 9 nucleotides agree with TRBD2. The V gene end was trimmed by 3 bases and the J gene end by 2 bases; junction bases not matched to a gene: 3. CDR3 size: 14 residues. Germline loops: CDR1 DFQATT, CDR2 SNEGSKA (reference sequence). CDR3 in DNA: TGCAGTGCTAGGCTAGCGGGGCTCACAGATACGCAGTATTTT. Amino acid sequence: CSARLAGLTDTQYF.

This clonotype was seen at least ten times. CDR3 DNA: TGTGCCAGCAGGTCCGGGACAGGAAACTACGAGCAGTACTTC. Translated, it gives CASRSGTGNYEQYF. V gene TRBV7-2 combines with J gene TRBJ2-7; 8 bases line up with TRBD1. The CDR3 is made up of 14 amino acids. The germline gives CDR1 SGHTA, CDR2 FQGNSA. V trimming: 6 bases; J trimming: 3 bases; junction bases outside the gene matches: 7.

The chain employs TRBV5-1 and TRBJ2-2; 7 positions match TRBD2. Trimming removed 7 bases from V and 8 bases from J; junction bases left unmatched: 11. CDR3 length equals 14 residues. The germline CDR1 and CDR2 sequences are SGHRS and YFSETQ. The CDR3 DNA reads as TGCGCCAGCGGAAGGGCGGGAGTAAGTGGGGAGCTGTTTTTT. This sequence encodes CASGRAGVSGELFF. The complete variable domain, with remaining parts taken from reference TRBV5-1 and TRBJ2-2, reads KAGVTQTPRYLIKTRGQQVTLSCSPISGHRSVSWYQQTPGQGLQFLFEYFSETQRNKGNFPGRFSGRQFSNSRSEMNVSTLELGDSALYLCASGRAGVSGELFFGEGSRLTVL.

This clonotype was counted between two and nine times. The V gene is TRBV6-5, the J gene TRBJ2-7; 9 bases match TRBD2. CDR3 size: 17 residues. In germline, CDR1 is MNHEY, CDR2 SVGAGI. Trimming at V came to 0 bases and at J to 0 bases, leaving 6 bases not matched to a gene. The CDR3: CASSYSGLAGSSYEQYF. CDR3 sequence (DNA): TGTGCCAGCAGTTACTCCGGCCTAGCGGGAAGCTCCTACGAGCAGTACTTC.

This clonotype was recorded at least ten times. The chain links TRBV4-3 to TRBJ2-1; D unresolved. CDR3 length: 14 amino acids. The V gene's germline CDR1 is LGHNA and CDR2 YSLEER. The V gene lost 0 bases and the J gene lost 6 bases, with 9 bases spanning the gap. Written as DNA, the CDR3 is TGCGCCAGCAGCCAAGATTTAGGTTTCAATGAGCAGTTCTTC. It specifies CASSQDLGFNEQFF.

The rearrangement links TRBV5-1 to TRBJ2-7; D could derive from TRBD1 or TRBD2 (7 bases each). V was trimmed by 4 bases and J by 4 bases, leaving 15 bases between them. Germline V gene sequence: CDR1 SGHRS, CDR2 YFSETQ. CDR3 length: 14 amino acids. This CDR3 reads CASSPTGRGYEQYF. As DNA, the CDR3 is TGCGCCAGCAGCCCGACAGGGAGGGGTTACGAGCAGTACTTC.

This clonotype was counted ten times or more. This chain uses TRBV15 with TRBJ1-3; 11 nucleotides line up with TRBD1. Germline-derived CDR1 and CDR2 are LNHNV and YYDKDF (reference sequence). Trimming took 5 bases from V and 2 from J; bases not matched to a gene: 5. The CDR3 totals 16 residues. The CDR3 coding sequence is TGTGCCACCAGCGGAAGGACAGGGGGCACTGGAAACACCATATATTTT. The encoded protein is CATSGRTGGTGNTIYF.

The chain joins TRBV29-1 to TRBJ1-2; TRBD1 matches at 9 bases. The germline V gene has CDR1 SQVTM and CDR2 ANQGSEA. V shed 7 bases and J 5 bases; nucleotides not matched to a gene: 8. The CDR3 runs to 13 residues. The CDR3 DNA reads as TGCAGCGGATCTGGGACAGGGATATATGGCTACACCTTC. Its translation: CSGSGTGIYGYTF.

This clonotype was picked up a small number of times. CDR3 region: CSARDSSRTSNTGNTIYF. The CDR3, as DNA: TGCAGTGCTAGAGATTCATCCCGAACAAGTAACACGGGAAACACCATATATTTT. The genes are TRBV20-1 and TRBJ1-3; no reliable D call. Trimming took off 0 bases at V and 4 bases at J, with 22 bases between the two ends. Germline V lookup: CDR1 DFQATT, CDR2 SNEGSKA (reference sequence). The CDR3 has 18 amino acids.

At least ten counts were recorded for this clonotype. V and J are TRBV12-3 or TRBV12-4 and TRBJ2-3; TRBD1 is a possible D gene (5 bases). This CDR3 spans 16 amino acids. V lost 2 bases to trimming and J lost 1 base, with 13 bases between them. The CDR3 nucleotides read TGTGCCAGCAGTTTACAGGGCGCAGCTCGCACAGATACGCAGTATTTT. Translating it yields CASSLQGAARTDTQYF.

The chain couples TRBV7-2 to TRBJ2-1; 11 bases line up with TRBD1. The V gene end was trimmed by 7 bases and the J gene end by 8 bases; junction bases not matched to a gene: 10. Germline assignment: CDR1 SGHTA and CDR2 FQGNSA. The CDR3 runs to 15 residues. DNA of the CDR3: TGTGCCAGCAAGCAGGACAGGGGGCGCCGGGATGAGCAGTTCTTC. The encoded protein is CASKQDRGRRDEQFF.

This clonotype appeared many times. The chain couples TRBV27 to TRBJ1-5; unclear D gene. In germline, CDR1 is MNHEY, CDR2 SMNVEV (reference sequence). This CDR3 is 14 amino acids long. V lost 2 bases and J 3 bases, leaving 8 bases between the germline ends. The CDR3: CASSLGPYNQPQHF. In DNA, the CDR3 is TGTGCCAGCAGTTTAGGGCCCTACAATCAGCCCCAGCATTTT.

A few counts support this clonotype. The V gene is TRBV4-1, the J gene TRBJ2-3, with TRBD2 matching 15 bases. The ends lost 1 base at V and 0 bases at J; junction bases unmatched: 14. The CDR3 is 22 amino acids. Germline V gives CDR1 MGHRA, CDR2 YSYEKL. For the CDR3, the DNA is TGCGCCAGCAGCCAAGTTAACCCGGGACTAGCGGGGGGCGTTACTAGCACAGATACGCAGTATTTT. Residues: CASSQVNPGLAGGVTSTDTQYF.